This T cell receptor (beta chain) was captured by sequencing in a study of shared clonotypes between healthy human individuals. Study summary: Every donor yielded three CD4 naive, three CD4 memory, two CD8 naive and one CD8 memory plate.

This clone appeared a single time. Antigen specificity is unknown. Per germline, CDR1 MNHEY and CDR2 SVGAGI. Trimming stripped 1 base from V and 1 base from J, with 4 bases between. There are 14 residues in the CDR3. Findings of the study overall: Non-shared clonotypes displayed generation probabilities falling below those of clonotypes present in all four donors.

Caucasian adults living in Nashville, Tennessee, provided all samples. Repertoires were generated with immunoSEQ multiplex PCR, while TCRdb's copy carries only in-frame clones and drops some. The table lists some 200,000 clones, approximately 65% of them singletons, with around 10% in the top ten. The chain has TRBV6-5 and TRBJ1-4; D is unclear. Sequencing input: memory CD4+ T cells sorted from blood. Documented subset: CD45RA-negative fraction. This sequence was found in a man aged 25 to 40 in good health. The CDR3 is CASSYFKTNEKLFF. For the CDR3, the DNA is TGTGCCAGCAGTTACTTCAAAACTAATGAAAAACTGTTTTTT.